The 9 T cell receptor beta chains reported below all come from one sample, sequenced in a study of T cells in women clearing cervical HPV infection. Data came from immunoSEQ multiplex PCR; TCRdb stores just in-frame clones and leaves some out. This listing includes around 30,000 clones. Input material: blood buffy coat. Receptors were obtained from a woman aged 18 to 69 with a cervical HPV16 infection that either progressed to CIN3+ or cleared (not recorded which).

CDR3: CASSYTYKNHLSYEQYF. Incomplete CDR3 DNA: TGTGCCAGCAGTTACACATACAAGAACCACCTCTCCTACGAG. The rearrangement uses TRBV6-2 or TRBV6-3 and TRBJ2-7; D remains ambiguous. The CDR3 goes on 3 residues after the read ends, and that part is filled in from the germline J gene. Trimming pared 2 bases from V and 0 bases from J, leaving 17 bases between. The CDR3 runs 17 residues. Germline CDR1 and CDR2: MNHEY and SVGEGT.

About this clone itself: Read coverage stops 3 residues before the CDR3 terminus; the germline J gene supplies the remainder. This chain connects TRBV7-2 to TRBJ1-2; a weak D match, TRBD1 (5 bases). Germline V gene lookup returns CDR1 SGHTA and CDR2 FQGNSA. The CDR3 contains 15 residues. The CDR3 sequence: CASSLVLQGEDDYTF. The sequenced part of the CDR3 DNA is TGTGCCAGCAGCTTAGTACTCCAGGGTGAGGACGAC.

For this clone: One junction end disagrees with the germline gene, perhaps due to a read error. The CDR3 end lies 3 residues beyond the end of the read and is filled in from the germline J gene. The gene calls are TRBV4-2 and TRBJ2-5, with TRBD2 matching 9 bases. Germline values: CDR1 LGHNA, CDR2 YNFKEQ. The CDR3 totals 15 residues. The CDR3 loop is CASSQEPGLAKTQYF. The covered CDR3 bases are TGCGCCAGCAGCCAGGAACCGGGACTAGCAAAGACC.

Comments on this clone: The CDR3 end is not reached by the read, which stops 3 residues before it; the germline J gene fills it in. This chain joins TRBV20-1 and TRBJ2-1; 7 nucleotides align to TRBD1. The V segment lost 2 bases and the J segment 0 bases; nucleotides outside the gene matches: 4. The CDR3 runs 15 residues. In germline, CDR1 is DFQATT, CDR2 SNEGSKA (reference sequence). CDR3 DNA, as far as it was read: TGCAGTGCTAGACCCAGGGGGAGCTCCTACAATGAG. Its protein product is CSARPRGSSYNE. The whole CDR3 protein is CSARPRGSSYNEQFF.

As for this clone: Sequencing ends 3 residues short of the CDR3 end; the germline J gene provides the rest. The rearrangement uses TRBV4-1 and TRBJ2-1; D gene ambiguous. The CDR3 is 17 amino acids. Germline V gene data show CDR1 as MGHRA and CDR2 as YSYEKL. The ends were cut back, 0 bases at V and 2 bases at J, with 14 bases in the middle. CDR3 DNA, as far as it was read: TGCGCCAGCAGCCAAGAGTGGGCTCTCCACCCCTACAATGAG. Translating it yields CASSQEWALHPYNE. The whole CDR3 protein is CASSQEWALHPYNEQFF.

On this clone: The read ends 3 residues before the CDR3 terminus; that terminus is restored from the germline J gene. The chain employs TRBV6-2 or TRBV6-3 and TRBJ1-1; no reliable D call. CDR3 length: 13 residues. V dropped 2 bases and J dropped 3 bases, with 7 bases sitting between them. Germline-derived CDR1 and CDR2 are MNHEY and SVGEGT. The sequenced CDR3 bases are TGTGCCAGCAGTTACCTCCGGGACACTGAA. Translated, it gives CASSYLRDTE. The whole CDR3 protein is CASSYLRDTEAFF.

In the case of this clone: The read ends 3 residues shy of where the CDR3 ends; the end is completed using the germline J gene. The chain uses TRBV20-1 and TRBJ2-4, with 7 bases matching TRBD2. The CDR3 totals 15 residues. After removal of 1 base from V and 4 bases from J, the junction contained 7 bases not matched to a gene. Germline CDR1 reads DFQATT; CDR2 reads SNEGSKA (reference sequence). The CDR3 bases that were read are TGCAGTGCTAGAGTGGGGACTATCCAGAAAAACATT. Residues: CSARVGTIQKNI. The whole CDR3 protein reads CSARVGTIQKNIQYF.

Worth noting for this clone: With the read ending 3 residues before the CDR3 end, the germline J gene is used to fill in that end. The rearrangement joins TRBV18 to TRBJ1-4; D might be TRBD1 (6 bases). The CDR3 length is 15 residues. Germline CDR1 is KGHSH and CDR2 is LQKENI. Trimming pared 0 bases from V and 8 bases from J, leaving 13 bases between. The covered CDR3 bases are TGTGCCAGCTCACCACCAGAACAGGGAAGGGAAAAA. Amino acids: CASSPPEQGREK. The whole CDR3 region reads CASSPPEQGREKLFF.

Judged by frequency, this clone is medium-sized (0.01 to 0.1%). The read gets to within 3 residues of the CDR3 end, and the germline J gene fills in the rest. The chain links TRBV18 to TRBJ1-2, with 7 bases lining up with TRBD1. This CDR3 comprises 13 residues. Germline V gives CDR1 KGHSH, CDR2 LQKENI. Losses at the gene ends were 6 bases for V and 6 bases for J; bases not matched to a gene: 7. The CDR3 sequence is CASSQPGTDGYTF. Incomplete CDR3 DNA: TGTGCCAGCTCCCAACCGGGGACAGATGGC.